This TCR beta chain was found in a study of blood T cell repertoires in COVID-19. Study at large: The cDNA or gDNA used as material had been derived from T cells, B-cell-depleted T cells, or PBMCs.

With 4 bases removed from V and 5 bases from J, the gap between germline ends came to 6 bases. Germline V CDR1 and CDR2: GTSNPN, SVGIG (reference sequence). The CDR3 is 11 amino acids. The method was immunoSEQ multiplex PCR; TCRdb's version includes in-frame clones alone and lacks a portion of them. The repertoire has about 150,000 clones, about 86% of them found once; the top ten carry 7% to 10%. Recovered status applied to Cohort 3 donors who had two consecutive negative PCRs. It also applied to those with clearance or with symptom resolution. This clonotype originated in a man in his forties or fifties who had recovered from COVID-19. The sequencing input was PBMCs or T cells enriched from blood (not recorded which). This chain uses TRBV30 with TRBJ2-1, with D hard to call. The CDR3 DNA reads as TGTGCCTGGACAGGCAACAATGAGCAGTTCTTC. This sequence encodes CAWTGNNEQFF.